This TCR beta chain was identified during a study of OX40 agonist ivuxolimab in advanced cancers. Study as a whole: Dose-escalation patients had hepatocellular carcinoma, melanoma, renal cell or head and neck cancer. Findings and limits, study-wide: The investigators did not determine what antigen specificity the expanded peripheral T cells had.

The V and J ends lost 4 bases and 1 base, in that order; junction bases with no gene match: 3. Germline-derived CDR1 and CDR2 are MNHEY and SMNVEV (reference sequence). CDR3 length: 17 residues. A remark on this clone: Its specificity is unknown.

Data came from immunoSEQ multiplex PCR; TCRdb stores just in-frame clones and leaves some out. The sample records about 35,000 clones, roughly four fifths being singletons. This specimen consisted of CD4+ or CD8+ T cells sorted from blood, obtained in a trial of the OX40 agonist ivuxolimab. The clonotype was recovered from an adult with an advanced solid tumor such as melanoma, head and neck, liver or kidney cancer. The V and J genes are TRBV27 and TRBJ2-1; 14 bases align to TRBD2. CDR3 nucleotide sequence: TGTGCCAGCAGTTATAGACTAGCGGGAGGGTCCTACAATGAGCAGTTCTTC. Amino acid sequence: CASSYRLAGGSYNEQFF.